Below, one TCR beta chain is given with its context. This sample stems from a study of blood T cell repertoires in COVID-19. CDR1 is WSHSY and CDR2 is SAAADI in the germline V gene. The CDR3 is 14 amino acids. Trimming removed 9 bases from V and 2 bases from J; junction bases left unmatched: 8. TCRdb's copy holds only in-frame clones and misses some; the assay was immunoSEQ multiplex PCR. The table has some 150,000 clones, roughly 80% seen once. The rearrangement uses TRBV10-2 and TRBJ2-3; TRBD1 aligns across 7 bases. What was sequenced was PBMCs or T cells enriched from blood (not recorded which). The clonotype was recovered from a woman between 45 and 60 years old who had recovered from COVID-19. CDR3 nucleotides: TGCGCCAGTAGCAACAGGGGAATCACAGATACGCAGTATTTT. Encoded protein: CASSNRGITDTQYF.